These 5 T cell receptor beta chains were sequenced from one sample in a study of OX40 agonist ivuxolimab in advanced cancers. Clones were read by immunoSEQ multiplex PCR, and TCRdb kept only the in-frame ones, dropping some. The sample holds 31,000 or so clones, about 93% seen once. Material: CD4+ or CD8+ T cells sorted from blood, obtained in a trial of the OX40 agonist ivuxolimab. These receptors were obtained from an adult with an advanced solid tumor such as melanoma, head and neck, liver or kidney cancer.

This clone was observed a handful of times. The chain has TRBV6-5 and TRBJ2-2; no definite D call. The CDR3 is 15 amino acids. Germline assignment: CDR1 MNHEY and CDR2 SVGAGI. Trimming removed 0 bases at V and 1 base at J, with 6 bases between. The CDR3: CASSYSDENTGELFF. Here the CDR3 DNA reads TGTGCCAGCAGTTACTCGGACGAGAACACCGGGGAGCTGTTTTTT.

This clone showed up just once. This rearrangement joins TRBV19 to TRBJ2-1, with 10 bases identical to TRBD2. The CDR3 has 15 residues. With V trimmed by 5 bases and J by 7 bases, 8 bases remained unmatched. CDR1 and CDR2 (germline): LNHDA, SQIVND (reference sequence). In DNA, the CDR3 is TGTGCCAGTAGTGCTAGCGGGAGCTACACGAATGAGCAGTTCTTC. Translated: CASSASGSYTNEQFF.

The chain carries TRBV6-1 and TRBJ2-7; no firm D call. This CDR3 spans 14 amino acids. The germline CDR1 and CDR2 sequences are MNHNS and SASEGT. Trimming pared 4 bases from V and 3 bases from J, leaving 13 bases between. CDR3 sequence: CASSVIHRVYEQYV. As DNA, the CDR3 is TGTGCCAGCAGTGTCATTCATCGGGTCTACGAGCAGTACGTC.

The genes are TRBV19 and TRBJ2-7, with D uncertain. Trimming took 1 base from V and 10 from J, leaving 14 bases between them. The CDR3 has 13 amino acids. Per the germline V gene, CDR1 is LNHDA and CDR2 is SQIVND (reference sequence). The CDR3, as DNA: TGTGCCAGTAGTATAGGGATCGGACCATCCCAGTACTTC. It translates to CASSIGIGPSQYF.

The chain combines TRBV4-1 with TRBJ2-7, with TRBD2 identical over 9 bases. Germline V CDR1 and CDR2: MGHRA, YSYEKL. The CDR3 runs 17 residues. After removal of 3 bases from V and 3 bases from J, the junction contained 12 bases not matched to a gene. CDR3 in DNA: TGCGCCAGCAGCCAGTCCCCCCCTAGCGGGATGGTCTACGAGCAGTACTTC. Amino acid sequence: CASSQSPPSGMVYEQYF.